The 31 T cell receptor beta chains below were found in one sample sequenced in a study of brain T cells in children with intractable seizures. Indicated time point: blood from clinic visit 5 months post-surgery; TSC patient then seizure free. Method: immunoSEQ multiplex PCR; TCRdb's copy keeps in-frame clones and lacks some. Of about 340,000 clones listed, roughly 93% are singletons. The source material was peripheral blood, sampled about 5 months after surgery. These receptors all come from a boy under two years old with tuberous sclerosis and intractable seizures.

The J gene is TRBJ2-7, the V gene TRBV6-5, with D perhaps TRBD2 (7 bases). This CDR3 has 13 residues. The V gene's germline CDR1 is MNHEY and CDR2 SVGAGI. V lost 8 bases, J lost 4 bases, and 15 bases lay in between. CDR3 loop: CASGGAMEYEQYF. The CDR3 DNA reads as TGTGCCAGCGGGGGGGCTATGGAATACGAGCAGTACTTC.

The chain carries TRBV30 and TRBJ2-7; D remains ambiguous. CDR1 and CDR2 (germline): GTSNPN, SVGIG (reference sequence). V dropped 1 base and J dropped 3 bases, with 16 bases sitting between them. This CDR3 spans 15 amino acids. The CDR3, as DNA: TGTGCCTGGAGTGAGGACCTTGGGATGAACTACGAGCAGTACTTC. This translates into CAWSEDLGMNYEQYF.

The V gene is TRBV2, the J gene TRBJ2-5; 9 nucleotides align to TRBD1. Germline V CDR1 and CDR2: SNHLY, FYNNEI. CDR3 length: 13 amino acids. J lost 3 bases, V lost 4 bases, and 0 bases had no gene match. This CDR3 reads CASSGDREETQYF. The CDR3 coding sequence is TGTGCCAGCAGTGGGGACAGGGAAGAGACCCAGTACTTC.

The J gene is TRBJ1-4, the V gene TRBV30, with D possibly TRBD1 on 6 matching bases. Germline loops: CDR1 GTSNPN, CDR2 SVGIG (reference sequence). Trimming pared 3 bases from V and 8 bases from J, leaving 22 bases between. This CDR3 is 16 amino acids long. CDR3 in DNA: TGTGCCTGGAGACCCCCCGGACAGAGGGAGAGGGAAAAACTGTTTTTT. Translation: CAWRPPGQREREKLFF.

The chain uses TRBV11-2 and TRBJ1-6, with a weak D call TRBD1 (5 bases). Germline V gene data show CDR1 as SGHAT and CDR2 as FQNNGV. V shed 5 bases and J shed 2 bases, with 10 bases lying between them. This CDR3 is built from 15 residues. DNA of the CDR3: TGTGCCAGCAGCCGCCTGGGGGCCTATAATTCACCCCTCCACTTT. Its protein product is CASSRLGAYNSPLHF.

The CDR3 loop reads CASSSQGLLSSYEQYF. For the CDR3, the DNA is TGTGCCAGCAGCTCCCAGGGCCTTTTGAGCTCCTACGAGCAGTACTTC. The chain recombines TRBV5-4 with TRBJ2-7, with a possible D match to TRBD1 (5 bases). The CDR3 loop spans 16 amino acids. Germline CDR1 SGHNT, CDR2 YYREEE (reference sequence). Trimming removed 3 bases at V and 0 bases at J, with 16 bases between.

The CDR3 reads CASSVGGGGGYEQYF. CDR3 bases: TGTGCCAGCAGCGTAGGAGGCGGGGGGGGATACGAGCAGTACTTC. The chain links TRBV9 to TRBJ2-7, with 9 bases aligning to TRBD2. CDR1 and CDR2 from the germline V gene are SGDLS and YYNGEE. The V gene end was trimmed by 0 bases and the J gene end by 4 bases; junction bases not matched to a gene: 5. The CDR3 length is 15 residues.

The rearrangement links TRBV4-1 to TRBJ2-7; 9 bases are shared with TRBD1. Trimming took 0 bases from V and 3 from J; bases not matched to a gene: 6. This CDR3 region has 16 residues. Germline V gene sequence: CDR1 MGHRA, CDR2 YSYEKL. For the CDR3, the DNA is TGCGCCAGCAGCCAAGATACGGGACAGGGCCACTACGAGCAGTACTTC. This sequence encodes CASSQDTGQGHYEQYF.

The J gene is TRBJ2-5, the V gene TRBV24-1; the D gene is possibly TRBD2 (6 bases). Germline V gene lookup returns CDR1 KGHDR and CDR2 SFDVKD. There are 12 residues in the CDR3. With 4 bases removed from V and 9 bases from J, the gap between germline ends came to 11 bases. This CDR3 is CATSDPPGAQYF. CDR3 nucleotide sequence: TGTGCCACCAGTGACCCACCGGGGGCCCAGTACTTC.

This chain joins TRBV9 and TRBJ2-3; unclear D gene. The CDR3 covers 15 residues. Germline CDR1 SGDLS, CDR2 YYNGEE. The germline V and J ends were trimmed by 0 bases and 2 bases, with 10 bases remaining between them. The CDR3 loop is CASSVDSGPTDTQYF. The DNA for the CDR3 is TGTGCCAGCAGCGTAGACTCAGGACCCACAGATACGCAGTATTTT.

V gene TRBV11-3 combines with J gene TRBJ2-7, with TRBD2 identical over 8 bases. CDR3 length equals 18 residues. Germline values: CDR1 SGHNT, CDR2 YENEEA. V shed 1 base and J 1 base; nucleotides not matched to a gene: 12. The CDR3 here is CASSLGHKAGEGSYEQYF. CDR3 DNA: TGTGCCAGCAGCTTAGGACATAAAGCGGGAGAGGGTTCCTACGAGCAGTACTTC. Using reference TRBV11-3 and TRBJ2-7 for the parts outside the CDR3, the full variable domain is EAGVVQSPRYKIIEKKQPVAFWCNPISGHNTLYWYLQNLGQGPELLIRYENEEAVDDSQLPKDRFSAERLKGVDSTLKIQPAELGDSAVYLCASSLGHKAGEGSYEQYFGPGTRLTVT.

This clone has only one observation. V usage is TRBV25-1 and J usage is TRBJ2-4, with a tentative D call TRBD1 (5 bases). Trimming removed 5 bases at V and 2 bases at J, with 7 bases between. Germline V gene sequence: CDR1 MGHDK, CDR2 SYGVNS. The CDR3 covers 13 residues. DNA for the CDR3: TGTGCCAGCAGTCCAGGGTCCAAAAACATTCAGTACTTC. Protein sequence: CASSPGSKNIQYF.

As regards this clone: The same CDR3 is also encoded by other DNA sequences in this sample. This chain links TRBV10-3 with TRBJ1-3; D call uncertain. CDR3 size: 15 residues. With 0 bases removed from V and 1 base from J, the gap between germline ends came to 7 bases. CDR1 is ENHRY, CDR2 SYGVKD, per germline. CDR3 DNA: TGTGCCATCAGTGAGTCACGCGGGTCTGGAAACACCATATATTTT. The encoded protein is CAISESRGSGNTIYF.

The gene calls are TRBV5-1 and TRBJ2-5; D call uncertain. This CDR3 region has 12 residues. V was shortened by 3 bases and J by 0 bases, with 3 bases between the two germline ends. Germline V gene lookup returns CDR1 SGHRS and CDR2 YFSETQ. The CDR3: CASSSYQETQYF. The CDR3 DNA sequence: TGCGCCAGCAGCTCGTACCAAGAGACCCAGTACTTC.

The rearrangement joins TRBV7-9 to TRBJ2-1, with 9 bases aligning to TRBD2. CDR1 is SEHNR, CDR2 FQNEAQ, per germline (reference sequence). After removal of 3 bases from V and 0 bases from J, the junction contained 0 bases not matched to a gene. This CDR3 has 15 residues. DNA for the CDR3: TGTGCCAGCAGCTTTAGCGGGAGCTCCTACAATGAGCAGTTCTTC. Amino acid sequence: CASSFSGSSYNEQFF. Supplemented by reference TRBV7-9 and TRBJ2-1, the full variable domain reads DTGVSQNPRHKITKRGQNVTFRCDPISEHNRLYWYRQTLGQGPEFLTYFQNEAQLEKSRLLSDRFSAERPKGSFSTLEIQRTEQGDSAMYLCASSFSGSSYNEQFFGPGTRLTVL.

Concerning this clone: The sample holds other DNA sequences that translate to the same CDR3. V usage is TRBV6-1 and J usage is TRBJ2-1; D call uncertain. Looked up from germline, CDR1 is MNHNS and CDR2 is SASEGT. Trimming shortened V by 1 base and J by 0 bases, and 7 bases separated the two germline ends. The CDR3 length is 15 residues. CDR3 DNA sequence: TGTGCCAGCAGTGAAGGGACGAGCTCCTACAATGAGCAGTTCTTC. Protein product: CASSEGTSSYNEQFF.

The chain combines TRBV5-1 with TRBJ1-2, with a tentative D call TRBD1 (5 bases). CDR1 and CDR2 (germline): SGHRS, YFSETQ. The V and J ends lost 0 bases and 4 bases respectively, with 10 bases between them. The CDR3 is made up of 14 amino acids. The CDR3 loop is CASSLGLRVYGYTF. In DNA form, the CDR3 reads TGCGCCAGCAGCTTGGGTCTCAGGGTCTATGGCTACACCTTC.

The J gene is TRBJ2-7, the V gene TRBV7-9, with D possibly being TRBD2 (6 bases). This CDR3 is built from 16 residues. Per the germline V gene, CDR1 is SEHNR and CDR2 is FQNEAQ (reference sequence). V was clipped by 4 bases and J by 4 bases, with 20 bases between them. CDR3 nucleotides: TGTGCCAGCAGCTCGACGACCGACGGAGGGTGGTACGAGCAGTACTTC. It translates to CASSSTTDGGWYEQYF.

V usage is TRBV24-1 and J usage is TRBJ1-5; the D is unclear. Trimming removed 2 bases at V and 6 bases at J, with 13 bases between. Germline V gene data show CDR1 as KGHDR and CDR2 as SFDVKD. This CDR3 comprises 15 residues. The CDR3 protein is CATSDSGREFQPQHF. In DNA form, the CDR3 reads TGTGCCACCAGTGATTCCGGGAGGGAGTTTCAGCCCCAGCATTTT.

The V call is TRBV4-2, the J call TRBJ2-7; tentatively, D is TRBD2 (6 bases). V shed 2 bases and J shed 2 bases, with 13 bases lying between them. The germline V gene has CDR1 LGHNA and CDR2 YNFKEQ. This CDR3 comprises 15 residues. CDR3 in amino acids: CASSQSPASAYEQYF. The CDR3 DNA reads TGTGCCAGCAGCCAATCCCCAGCTAGCGCCTACGAGCAGTACTTC.

The rearrangement links TRBV7-2 to TRBJ2-7; D unresolved. The CDR3 spans 16 residues. V shed 1 base and J shed 2 bases, with 15 bases lying between them. CDR1 is SGHTA and CDR2 is FQGNSA in the germline V gene. This CDR3 reads CASSLESAYSTYEQYF. DNA of the CDR3: TGTGCCAGCAGCTTAGAGTCGGCGTACAGCACCTACGAGCAGTACTTC. Full variable domain (remainder filled in from reference TRBV7-2 and TRBJ2-7): GAGVSQSPSNKVTEKGKDVELRCDPISGHTALYWYRQSLGQGLEFLIYFQGNSAPDKSGLPSDRFSAERTGGSVSTLTIQRTQQEDSAVYLCASSLESAYSTYEQYFGPGTRLTVT.

This chain links TRBV6-5 with TRBJ2-7, with 12 bases lining up with TRBD2. CDR1 and CDR2 (germline): MNHEY, SVGAGI. V lost 4 bases to trimming and J lost 3 bases; unmatched junction nucleotides: 4. The CDR3 is made up of 15 amino acids. CDR3 in DNA: TGTGCCAGCAGTTGGACTAGCGGGGCCAACTACGAGCAGTACTTC. Amino acids: CASSWTSGANYEQYF.

The rearrangement links TRBV7-8 to TRBJ1-1; 7 bases agree with TRBD1. V lost 6 bases, J lost 6 bases, and 13 bases stayed unmatched. The CDR3 has 15 residues. Germline V gene data show CDR1 as SGHVS and CDR2 as FQNEAQ. The CDR3 DNA reads TGTGCCAGCAGAGGGATAGCGACAGGGATTTCTGAAGCTTTCTTT. It codes for CASRGIATGISEAFF.

This clone occurred a few times. This rearrangement joins TRBV6-5 to TRBJ1-1; 10 bases fit TRBD1. The V segment lost 7 bases and the J segment 4 bases; nucleotides outside the gene matches: 6. This CDR3 is 14 amino acids long. Germline CDR1 is MNHEY and CDR2 is SVGAGI. The CDR3 DNA follows: TGTGCCAGCACCCGCAGACAGGGGGCCACTGAAGCTTTCTTT. Translation: CASTRRQGATEAFF.

This rearrangement joins TRBV19 to TRBJ1-1; the D gene is possibly TRBD1 (5 bases). The CDR3 loop spans 11 amino acids. V lost 10 bases and J lost 7, with 13 bases in between. Germline V gene sequence: CDR1 LNHDA, CDR2 SQIVND (reference sequence). Written as DNA, the CDR3 is TGTGCCACCCGACCCCAGGGTGAAGCTTTCTTT. This codes for CATRPQGEAFF.

This rearrangement joins TRBV6-5 to TRBJ1-2; a possible D gene is TRBD1 (5 bases). The germline V gene encodes CDR1 MNHEY and CDR2 SVGAGI. The CDR3 has 13 residues. Trimming left V 6 bases short and J 9 bases short, with 17 bases between. CDR3 coding DNA: TGTGCCAGCAGCCGCGACAGTGCCGTTCGCTACACCTTC. It yields the protein CASSRDSAVRYTF.

The J gene is TRBJ2-3, the V gene TRBV5-4; 7 bases are a match to TRBD2. Looked up from germline, CDR1 is SGHNT and CDR2 is YYREEE (reference sequence). This CDR3 contains 13 residues. With V trimmed by 0 bases and J by 5 bases, 0 bases remained unmatched. The CDR3 here is CASSLAGGDTQYF. The CDR3 bases are TGTGCCAGCAGCTTGGCGGGAGGAGATACGCAGTATTTT.

The rearrangement links TRBV19 to TRBJ1-1, with 7 bases matching TRBD1. V lost 1 base and J lost 1; bases outside the gene matches: 6. CDR3 size: 16 residues. CDR1 and CDR2 from the germline V gene are LNHDA and SQIVND (reference sequence). CDR3 nucleotide sequence: TGTGCCAGTAGTATAGGGGCACAGGGGACGAACACTGAAGCTTTCTTT. Protein sequence: CASSIGAQGTNTEAFF. The complete variable domain, with remaining parts taken from reference TRBV19 and TRBJ1-1, reads DGGITQSPKYLFRKEGQNVTLSCEQNLNHDAMYWYRQDPGQGLRLIYYSQIVNDFQKGDIAEGYSVSREKKESFPLTVTSAQKNPTAFYLCASSIGAQGTNTEAFFGQGTRLTVV.

As DNA, the CDR3 is TGTGCCAGCAGCTTACCCGGGACACCCGAGCAGTTCTTC. Amino acid sequence: CASSLPGTPEQFF. V gene TRBV11-1 combines with J gene TRBJ2-1, with D possibly matching TRBD1 (6 bases). The CDR3 contains 13 residues. Germline lookup yields CDR1 SGHAT and CDR2 FQDESV (reference sequence). Trimming took off 2 bases at V and 10 bases at J, with 12 bases between the two ends.

This rearrangement joins TRBV24-1 to TRBJ2-3; 12 positions agree with TRBD2. This CDR3 contains 15 residues. V was pared by 9 bases and J by 5 bases, with 8 bases of the junction left unmatched. Germline V CDR1 and CDR2: KGHDR, SFDVKD. The CDR3 sequence: CATADLTSGRDTQYF. The CDR3 coding sequence is TGTGCCACCGCAGACTTGACTAGCGGGAGAGATACGCAGTATTTT.

The CDR3 loop is CASSEAGLAGDNEQYF. DNA for the CDR3: TGTGCCAGCAGTGAAGCGGGACTAGCGGGAGATAACGAGCAGTACTTC. The chain joins TRBV6-1 to TRBJ2-7; 14 bases line up with TRBD2. The germline V gene has CDR1 MNHNS and CDR2 SASEGT. The CDR3 spans 16 residues. V lost 0 bases to trimming and J lost 5 bases; unmatched junction nucleotides: 3.